This T cell receptor (beta chain) is from a study of CD8+CD57+ T cells in acquired aplastic anemia. Study context: DNA from sorted CD4+ and CD8+ cells averaged around 3 ug. Roughly 10.8 million reads were obtained on average for healthy donor CD4+ cells. General study findings and limits: Patients and controls shared some 29 CD8+ CDR3 sequences, which appeared highly expressed in patients and within their immunodominant clones.

The CDR3 runs to 13 residues. V was pared by 3 bases and J by 7 bases, with 2 bases of the junction left unmatched. Looked up from germline, CDR1 is DFQATT and CDR2 is SNEGSKA (reference sequence). Worth noting for this clonotype: Antigen: not known.

CDR3 and TCR beta VDJ profiling relied on a genomic DNA template. TCRdb itself ran the reads through MiXCR, one entry per CDR3 protein. The data hold a few hundred thousand distinct CDR3 sequences, with around 63% observed a single time. The source is a human donor in good health. The rearrangement joins TRBV20-1 to TRBJ2-1; 11 nucleotides line up with TRBD2. Sequenced: sorted CD4+, CD8+, or CD8+CD57+ T cells (not recorded which) from PBMCs. CDR3 residues: CSASTSGSNEQFF. In DNA form, the CDR3 reads TGCAGTGCTAGTACTAGCGGGAGTAATGAGCAGTTCTTC.